This record looks at one TCR beta chain sequence and its context. Its specificity is not known. Because it lacks the conserved phenylalanine or tryptophan at the end, this CDR3 is likely a read error. This entry comes from a study of T cells in Graves' hyperthyroidism and ophthalmopathy. Study-wide results and limits: Most thyroid clonotypes with frequency above 0.001 were detected in blood.

Regions amplified from RNA transcripts were the TCR beta CDR3 regions. The study used the HTBI primer set for a first-round RT-PCR of the TCR CDR3. Each CDR3 protein gets one entry after TCRdb re-called the multiplex PCR reads with MiXCR. The data contain 340,000 or so distinct CDR3 sequences, over 15% of them seen just once; the ten biggest clones take up around 50%. J gave up 1 base and V 3 bases, and 11 bases lay outside the gene matches. Germline values: CDR1 SGHNT, CDR2 YYREEE (reference sequence). This CDR3 has 17 amino acids. The sequence was collected from a woman between 45 and 60 years old with Graves' hyperthyroidism. The V and J genes are TRBV5-4 and TRBJ2-5; 8 bases match TRBD2. Sequencing was carried out using blood. For the CDR3, the DNA is TGTGCCAGCAGCTCTCCAACGGGGGGGAGCACCCAAGAGACCCAGTACTTA. Translating it yields CASSSPTGGSTQETQYL.